The rows below give T cell receptor beta chains drawn from one sample of a study of cytomegalovirus exposure and HLA in healthy donors. TCRdb's copy holds only in-frame clones and misses some; the assay was immunoSEQ multiplex PCR. The table lists just over 200,000 clones, about 81% of them singletons. Sequencing was carried out using PBMCs. These receptors all come from a woman in her 40s in good health and CMV-seronegative. Both conserved end residues are part of each CDR3. A D gene is named only where the DNA matches it firmly. Rows may omit the clone size; those that give it use once, few, many or a size class.

DNA: TGTGCCAGCAGCGTTGGGACAGGGTCCTCCAATGAGCAGTTCTTC; CDR3: CASSVGTGSSNEQFF; V: TRBV9; size: once; J: TRBJ2-1; D: TRBD1
DNA: TGTGCCAGCAGCTTTGCAGGAGGGAACACTGAAGCTTTCTTT; CDR3: CASSFAGGNTEAFF; V: TRBV7-2; size: .; J: TRBJ1-1; D: .
DNA: TGTGCCAGCAGCCCTAGGGCCCTAGCGGGAGGGTTAACGAATGAGCAGTTCTTC; CDR3: CASSPRALAGGLTNEQFF; V: TRBV11-2; size: few; J: TRBJ2-1; D: TRBD2
DNA: TGTGCCAGCAGCGTAGACAGGCACACTGAAGCTTTCTTT; CDR3: CASSVDRHTEAFF; V: TRBV9; size: .; J: TRBJ1-1; D: .
DNA: TGTGCCAGCAGCAAAAGAGGGCAGGGGGTCGTATACGAGCAGTACTTC; CDR3: CASSKRGQGVVYEQYF; V: TRBV7-9; size: few; J: TRBJ2-7; D: TRBD1
DNA: TGTGCCAGCAGCTTAGGAAGCCAGATTCCGGGAGAGACCCAGTACTTC; CDR3: CASSLGSQIPGETQYF; V: TRBV11-2; size: .; J: TRBJ2-5; D: .
DNA: TGTGCCAGCAGCCCCACCGGGACAGGTGGCGTCACTGAAGCTTTCTTT; CDR3: CASSPTGTGGVTEAFF; V: TRBV7-8; size: .; J: TRBJ1-1; D: TRBD1
DNA: TGTGCCAGCAGTAGTGGGGGACTGGCCGGGTATCAGCCCCAGCATTTT; CDR3: CASSSGGLAGYQPQHF; V: TRBV6-6; size: few; J: TRBJ1-5; D: .
DNA: TGTGCCAGCAGCGTAAGTCCGCGGACTAATAATGAAAAACTGTTTTTT; CDR3: CASSVSPRTNNEKLFF; V: TRBV9; size: .; J: TRBJ1-4; D: .
DNA: TGTGCCATCGGGAATCAGGGCGTGGGGGAAAAACTGTTTTTT; CDR3: CAIGNQGVGEKLFF; V: TRBV10-3; size: .; J: TRBJ1-4; D: .
DNA: TGTGCCAGCATTCGTGCGGGAGTCGGTGAGCAGTTCTTC; CDR3: CASIRAGVGEQFF; V: TRBV2; size: once; J: TRBJ2-1; D: TRBD2
DNA: TGTGCCAGCAGTCGGACAGGGCTCAATCAGCCCCAGCATTTT; CDR3: CASSRTGLNQPQHF; V: TRBV6-5; size: few; J: TRBJ1-5; D: TRBD1
DNA: TGTGCCATCAGTGAGTTTCAGGGGGCATCCTACGAGCAGTACTTC; CDR3: CAISEFQGASYEQYF; V: TRBV10-3; size: .; J: TRBJ2-7; D: TRBD1
DNA: TGTGCCAGCAGGGCGGAGCTGGAAAACACTGAAGCTTTCTTT; CDR3: CASRAELENTEAFF; V: TRBV6-5; size: once; J: TRBJ1-1; D: .
DNA: TGTGCCAGCAGTTTTGACAGTGGCCCCCGGGAGCTGTTTTTT; CDR3: CASSFDSGPRELFF; V: TRBV6-5; size: .; J: TRBJ2-2; D: .
DNA: TGTGCCAGCAGCCTCTGGGACAGGGGAATAGCGGGAGGCTCCTACGAGCAGTACTTC; CDR3: CASSLWDRGIAGGSYEQYF; V: TRBV27; size: .; J: TRBJ2-7; D: .
DNA: TGTGCCAGCAGCGCCCCCTACTCGGGACTAGCGACAGATACGCAGTATTTT; CDR3: CASSAPYSGLATDTQYF; V: TRBV9; size: .; J: TRBJ2-3; D: TRBD2
DNA: TGTGCCAGCAGCCAAACCGGGACAGGGGCACACGAGCAGTACTTC; CDR3: CASSQTGTGAHEQYF; V: TRBV4-2; size: .; J: TRBJ2-7; D: TRBD1
DNA: TGTGCCAGCAGGACAGGTTTTAATCAGCCCCAGCATTTT; CDR3: CASRTGFNQPQHF; V: TRBV6-1; size: few; J: TRBJ1-5; D: .
DNA: TGTGCCAGCAGTATGAGCTCCTACGAGCAGTACTTC; CDR3: CASSMSSYEQYF; V: TRBV6-6; size: .; J: TRBJ2-7; D: .
DNA: TGTGCCAGCAGCTCCCACTCGAGGGACGAGCAGTACTTC; CDR3: CASSSHSRDEQYF; V: TRBV11-3; size: .; J: TRBJ2-7; D: .
DNA: TGCAGCGTTGAAGAGGGGACAGGGGGATCTCAGCCCCAGCATTTT; CDR3: CSVEEGTGGSQPQHF; V: TRBV29-1; size: .; J: TRBJ1-5; D: TRBD1
DNA: TGCGCCAGCACTGTCAGCGGGGGTAGCACAGATACGCAGTATTTT; CDR3: CASTVSGGSTDTQYF; V: TRBV5-1; size: .; J: TRBJ2-3; D: TRBD2
DNA: TGTGCCAGCAGCTTAGAACCAGTGGACACCGGGGAGCTGTTTTTT; CDR3: CASSLEPVDTGELFF; V: TRBV7-9; size: .; J: TRBJ2-2; D: .
DNA: TGTGCCAGCAGCCTAAACAGGGTACCTGGAAACACCATATATTTT; CDR3: CASSLNRVPGNTIYF; V: TRBV7-7; size: .; J: TRBJ1-3; D: .
DNA: TGCAGTGCTAGAGAAATCAGTGAAGCTTTCTTT; CDR3: CSAREISEAFF; V: TRBV20-1; size: .; J: TRBJ1-1; D: .
DNA: TGCGCCAGCAGCTTGGTCCAGGGTGACTACGAGCAGTACTTC; CDR3: CASSLVQGDYEQYF; V: TRBV5-1; size: once; J: TRBJ2-7; D: .
DNA: TGTGCCAGCAGCCAAGATCCAGGGCGGTCCACCGGGGAGCTGTTTTTT; CDR3: CASSQDPGRSTGELFF; V: TRBV4-2; size: .; J: TRBJ2-2; D: .
DNA: TGTGCCATCAGTGAGACTAGCGGGAGCATCTACAATGAGCAGTTCTTC; CDR3: CAISETSGSIYNEQFF; V: TRBV10-3; size: few; J: TRBJ2-1; D: TRBD2
DNA: TGTGCCAGCAGTTCGTACGCTACGGGAGCAGTCACTAACTATGGCTACACCTTC; CDR3: CASSSYATGAVTNYGYTF; V: TRBV27; size: .; J: TRBJ1-2; D: .
DNA: TGCGCCAGCAGTGACAGTGACCCCCTCGAGCAGTACTTC; CDR3: CASSDSDPLEQYF; V: TRBV23-1; size: .; J: TRBJ2-7; D: .
DNA: TGTGCCAGCAGTTACTCAGGGGACCTCTATGGCTACACCTTC; CDR3: CASSYSGDLYGYTF; V: TRBV27; size: .; J: TRBJ1-2; D: .
DNA: TGTGCCAGCAGCTACGGGACAGGGCTATATGGCTACACCTTC; CDR3: CASSYGTGLYGYTF; V: TRBV2; size: .; J: TRBJ1-2; D: TRBD1
DNA: TGTGCCAGCAGCTTAACGGTAGCGGGAGTCCCAGATACGCAGTATTTT; CDR3: CASSLTVAGVPDTQYF; V: TRBV7-6; size: .; J: TRBJ2-3; D: TRBD2
DNA: TGTGCCAGCAGTCGGGCGGGGAATGACTATGGCTACACCTTC; CDR3: CASSRAGNDYGYTF; V: TRBV2; size: .; J: TRBJ1-2; D: .
DNA: TGTGCCAGCACTCGGGGAAGGGAGCAGTACTTC; CDR3: CASTRGREQYF; V: TRBV27; size: .; J: TRBJ2-7; D: .
DNA: TGTGCCAGCAGCTTAGGGGGATTGACAGGTGAAGCTTTCTTT; CDR3: CASSLGGLTGEAFF; V: TRBV7-8; size: few; J: TRBJ1-1; D: .
DNA: TGTGCCAGCAGCCAGACAGGGGGCTTCTATGGCTACACCTTC; CDR3: CASSQTGGFYGYTF; V: TRBV4-2; size: few; J: TRBJ1-2; D: TRBD1
DNA: TGCGCCAGCAGCTCGGGTGACTACGAGCAGTACTTC; CDR3: CASSSGDYEQYF; V: TRBV4-1; size: .; J: TRBJ2-7; D: .
DNA: TGCACCAGCAGCCAAGAAAACCCCGTGCGGGAGACCCAGTACTTC; CDR3: CTSSQENPVRETQYF; V: TRBV1; size: once; J: TRBJ2-5; D: .
DNA: TGCGCCAGCAGCTTGGTCGGGGGGAGCCCCCGGGTCCCAAATACGCAGTATTTT; CDR3: CASSLVGGSPRVPNTQYF; V: TRBV5-1; size: .; J: TRBJ2-3; D: TRBD2
DNA: TGTGCCAGCAGTTTACAGTCGGGTACAGGGACCTACGAGCAGTACTTC; CDR3: CASSLQSGTGTYEQYF; V: TRBV27; size: .; J: TRBJ2-7; D: .
DNA: TGTGCCAGCAGTTCCCCGAGACAGGGATCCTACGAGCAGTACTTC; CDR3: CASSSPRQGSYEQYF; V: TRBV28; size: .; J: TRBJ2-7; D: TRBD1
DNA: TGTGCCAGCAGGTGGACAGGGCCCCAGCCCCAGCATTTT; CDR3: CASRWTGPQPQHF; V: TRBV5-4; size: .; J: TRBJ1-5; D: TRBD1
DNA: TGTGCCATCAGTGTATATAGCGGGAGTTACAATGAGCAGTTCTTC; CDR3: CAISVYSGSYNEQFF; V: TRBV10-3; size: .; J: TRBJ2-1; D: TRBD2
DNA: TGCGCCAGCAGCTTTGGAGGGGGCCCCAACAATGAGCAGTTCTTC; CDR3: CASSFGGGPNNEQFF; V: TRBV5-1; size: .; J: TRBJ2-1; D: .
DNA: TGTGCCAGCAGCTTAGGGGGGGACCAAAGTTACAATGAGCAGTTCTTC; CDR3: CASSLGGDQSYNEQFF; V: TRBV7-7; size: .; J: TRBJ2-1; D: .
DNA: TGTGCCAGCAGCTTGGTTGGGGCAGGCTCCTACGAGCAGTACTTC; CDR3: CASSLVGAGSYEQYF; V: TRBV5-4; size: .; J: TRBJ2-7; D: .
DNA: TGCAGCGTTGAATCGTTCCCCCTAGCCGCAGATACGCAGTATTTT; CDR3: CSVESFPLAADTQYF; V: TRBV29-1; size: few; J: TRBJ2-3; D: .
DNA: TGTGCCATCAGTGGGGGACAGGGGATGGCTGAAGCTTTCTTT; CDR3: CAISGGQGMAEAFF; V: TRBV10-3; size: .; J: TRBJ1-1; D: TRBD1